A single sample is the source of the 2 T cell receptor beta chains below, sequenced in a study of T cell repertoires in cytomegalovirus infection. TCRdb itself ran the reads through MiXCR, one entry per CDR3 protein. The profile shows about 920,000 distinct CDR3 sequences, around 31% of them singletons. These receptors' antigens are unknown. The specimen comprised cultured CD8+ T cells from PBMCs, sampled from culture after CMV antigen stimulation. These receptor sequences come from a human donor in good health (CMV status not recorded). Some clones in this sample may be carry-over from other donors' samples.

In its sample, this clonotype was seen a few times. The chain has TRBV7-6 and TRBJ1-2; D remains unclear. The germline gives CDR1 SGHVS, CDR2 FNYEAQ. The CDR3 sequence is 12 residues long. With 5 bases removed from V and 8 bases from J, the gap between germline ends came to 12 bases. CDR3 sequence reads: CASSRGLGGYTF. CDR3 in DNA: TGTGCCAGCAGCCGAGGACTGGGGGGCTACACCTTC.

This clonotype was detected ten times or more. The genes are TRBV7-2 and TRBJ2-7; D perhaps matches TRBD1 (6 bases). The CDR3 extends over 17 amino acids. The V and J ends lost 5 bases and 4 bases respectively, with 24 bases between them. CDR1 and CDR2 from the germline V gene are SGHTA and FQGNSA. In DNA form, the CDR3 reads TGTGCCAGCAGCCCGAACCCTCGGAAGCAGGGGTCATACGAGCAGTACTTC. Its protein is CASSPNPRKQGSYEQYF. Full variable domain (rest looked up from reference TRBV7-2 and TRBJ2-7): GAGVSQSPSNKVTEKGKDVELRCDPISGHTALYWYRQSLGQGLEFLIYFQGNSAPDKSGLPSDRFSAERTGGSVSTLTIQRTQQEDSAVYLCASSPNPRKQGSYEQYFGPGTRLTVT.